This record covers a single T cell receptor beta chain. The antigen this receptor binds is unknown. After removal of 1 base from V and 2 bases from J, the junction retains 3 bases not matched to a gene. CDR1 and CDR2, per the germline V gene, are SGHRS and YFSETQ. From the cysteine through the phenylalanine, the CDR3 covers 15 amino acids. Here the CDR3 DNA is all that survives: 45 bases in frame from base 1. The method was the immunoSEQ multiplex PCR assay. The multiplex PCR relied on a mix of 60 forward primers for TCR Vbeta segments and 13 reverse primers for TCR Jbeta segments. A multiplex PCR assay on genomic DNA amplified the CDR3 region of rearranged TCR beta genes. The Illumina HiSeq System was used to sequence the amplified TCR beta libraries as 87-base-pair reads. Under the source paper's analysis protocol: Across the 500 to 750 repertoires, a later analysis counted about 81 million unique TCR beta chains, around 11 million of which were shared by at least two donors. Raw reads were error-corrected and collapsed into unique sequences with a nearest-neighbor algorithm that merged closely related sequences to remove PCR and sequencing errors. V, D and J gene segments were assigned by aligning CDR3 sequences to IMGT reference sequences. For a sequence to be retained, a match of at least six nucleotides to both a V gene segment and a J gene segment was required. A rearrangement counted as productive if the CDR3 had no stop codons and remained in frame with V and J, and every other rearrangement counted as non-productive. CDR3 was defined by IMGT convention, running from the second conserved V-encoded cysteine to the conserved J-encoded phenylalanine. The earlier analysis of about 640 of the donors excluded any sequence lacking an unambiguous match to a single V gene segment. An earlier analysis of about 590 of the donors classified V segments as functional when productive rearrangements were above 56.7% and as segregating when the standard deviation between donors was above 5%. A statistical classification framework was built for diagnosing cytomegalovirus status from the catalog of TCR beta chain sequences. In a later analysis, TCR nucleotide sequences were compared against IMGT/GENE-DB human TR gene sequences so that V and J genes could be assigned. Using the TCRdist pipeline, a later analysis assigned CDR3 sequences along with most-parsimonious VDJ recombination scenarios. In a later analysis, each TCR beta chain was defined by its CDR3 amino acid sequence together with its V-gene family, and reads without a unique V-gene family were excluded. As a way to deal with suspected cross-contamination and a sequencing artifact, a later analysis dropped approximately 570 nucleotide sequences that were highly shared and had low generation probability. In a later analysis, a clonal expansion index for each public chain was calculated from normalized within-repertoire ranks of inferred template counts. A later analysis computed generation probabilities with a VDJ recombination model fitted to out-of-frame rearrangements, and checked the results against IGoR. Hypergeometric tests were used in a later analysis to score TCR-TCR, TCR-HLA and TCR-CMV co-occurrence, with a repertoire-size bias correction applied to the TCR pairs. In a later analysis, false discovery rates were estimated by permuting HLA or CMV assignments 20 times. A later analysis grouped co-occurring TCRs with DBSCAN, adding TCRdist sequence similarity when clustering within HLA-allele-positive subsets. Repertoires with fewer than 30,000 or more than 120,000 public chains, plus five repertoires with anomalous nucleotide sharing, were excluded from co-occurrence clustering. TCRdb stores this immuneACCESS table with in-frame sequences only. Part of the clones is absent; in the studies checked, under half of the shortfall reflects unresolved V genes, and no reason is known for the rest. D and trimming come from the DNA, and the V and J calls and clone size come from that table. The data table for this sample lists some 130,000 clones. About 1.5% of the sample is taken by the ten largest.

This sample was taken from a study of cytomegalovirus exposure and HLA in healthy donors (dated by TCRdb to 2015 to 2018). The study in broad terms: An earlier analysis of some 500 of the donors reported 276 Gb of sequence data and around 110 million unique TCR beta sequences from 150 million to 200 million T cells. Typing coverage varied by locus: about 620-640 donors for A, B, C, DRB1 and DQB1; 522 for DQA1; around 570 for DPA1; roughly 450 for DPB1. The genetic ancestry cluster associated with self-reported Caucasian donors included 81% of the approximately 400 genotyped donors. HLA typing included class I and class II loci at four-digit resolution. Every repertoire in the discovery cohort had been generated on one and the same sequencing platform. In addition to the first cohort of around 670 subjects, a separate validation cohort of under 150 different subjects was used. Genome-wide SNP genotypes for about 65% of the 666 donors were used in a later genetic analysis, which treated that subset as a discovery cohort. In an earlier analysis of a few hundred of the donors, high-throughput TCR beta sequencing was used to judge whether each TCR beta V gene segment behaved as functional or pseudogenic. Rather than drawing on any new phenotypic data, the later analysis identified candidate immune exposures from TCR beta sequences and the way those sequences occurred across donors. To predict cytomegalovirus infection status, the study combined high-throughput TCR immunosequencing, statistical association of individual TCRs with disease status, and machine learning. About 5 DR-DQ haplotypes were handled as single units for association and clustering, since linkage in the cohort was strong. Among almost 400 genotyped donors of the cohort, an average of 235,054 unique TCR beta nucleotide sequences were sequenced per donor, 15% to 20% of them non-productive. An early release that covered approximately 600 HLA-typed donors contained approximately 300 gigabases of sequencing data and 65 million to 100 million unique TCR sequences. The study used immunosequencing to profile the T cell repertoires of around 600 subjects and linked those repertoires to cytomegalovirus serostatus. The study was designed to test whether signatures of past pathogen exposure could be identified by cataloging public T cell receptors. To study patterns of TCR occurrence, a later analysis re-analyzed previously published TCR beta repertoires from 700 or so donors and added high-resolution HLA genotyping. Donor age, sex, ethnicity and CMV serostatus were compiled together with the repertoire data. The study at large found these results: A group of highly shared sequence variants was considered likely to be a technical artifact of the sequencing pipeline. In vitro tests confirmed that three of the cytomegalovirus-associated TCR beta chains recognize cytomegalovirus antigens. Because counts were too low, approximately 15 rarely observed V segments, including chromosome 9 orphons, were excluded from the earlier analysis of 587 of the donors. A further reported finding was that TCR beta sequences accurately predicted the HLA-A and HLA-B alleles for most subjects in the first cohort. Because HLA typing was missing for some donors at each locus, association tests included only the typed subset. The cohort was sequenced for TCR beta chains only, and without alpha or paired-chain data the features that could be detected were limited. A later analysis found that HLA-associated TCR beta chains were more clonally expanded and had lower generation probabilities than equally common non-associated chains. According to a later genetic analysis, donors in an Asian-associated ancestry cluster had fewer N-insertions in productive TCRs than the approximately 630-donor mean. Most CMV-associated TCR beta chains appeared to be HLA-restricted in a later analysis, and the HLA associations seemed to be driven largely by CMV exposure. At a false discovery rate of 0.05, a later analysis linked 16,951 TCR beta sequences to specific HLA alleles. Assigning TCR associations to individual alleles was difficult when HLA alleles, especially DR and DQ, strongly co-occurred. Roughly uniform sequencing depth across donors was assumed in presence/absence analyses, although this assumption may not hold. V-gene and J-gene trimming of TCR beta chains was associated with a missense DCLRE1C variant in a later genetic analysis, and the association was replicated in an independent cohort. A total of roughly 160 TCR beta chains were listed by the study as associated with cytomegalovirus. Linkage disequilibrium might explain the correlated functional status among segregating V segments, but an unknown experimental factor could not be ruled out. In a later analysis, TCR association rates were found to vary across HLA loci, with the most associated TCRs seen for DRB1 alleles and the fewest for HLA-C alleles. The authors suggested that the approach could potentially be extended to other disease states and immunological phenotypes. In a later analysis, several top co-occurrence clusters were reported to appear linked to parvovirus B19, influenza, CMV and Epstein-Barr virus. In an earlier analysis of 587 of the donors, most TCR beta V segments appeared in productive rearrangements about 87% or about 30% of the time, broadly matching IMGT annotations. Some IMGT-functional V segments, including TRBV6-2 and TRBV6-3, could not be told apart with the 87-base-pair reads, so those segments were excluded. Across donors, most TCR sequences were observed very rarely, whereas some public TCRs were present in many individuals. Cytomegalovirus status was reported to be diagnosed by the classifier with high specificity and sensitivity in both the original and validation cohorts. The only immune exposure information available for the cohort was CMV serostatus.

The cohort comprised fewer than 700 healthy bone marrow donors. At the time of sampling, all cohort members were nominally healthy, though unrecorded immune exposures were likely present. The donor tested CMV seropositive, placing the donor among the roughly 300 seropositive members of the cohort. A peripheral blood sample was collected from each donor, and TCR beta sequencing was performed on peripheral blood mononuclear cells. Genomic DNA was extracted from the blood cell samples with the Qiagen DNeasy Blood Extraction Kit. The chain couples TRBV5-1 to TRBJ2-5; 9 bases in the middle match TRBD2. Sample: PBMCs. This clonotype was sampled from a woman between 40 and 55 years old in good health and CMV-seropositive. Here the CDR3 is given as CASSLLAGGQETQYF. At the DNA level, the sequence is TGCGCCAGCAGCTTGTTGGCGGGAGGGCAAGAGACCCAGTACTTC.